The present entry profiles one T cell receptor (beta chain) with its context. This clonotype was recorded many times. The antigen it recognizes is unknown. No much larger clone exists at a distance of one base, and base qualities are not known. The entry originates in a study of T cells in Graves' hyperthyroidism and ophthalmopathy (dated by TCRdb to the late 2010s). With respect to the entire study: Peripheral blood samples were taken at the time of initial diagnosis, prior to any treatment. Following sampling, methimazole starting at 30 mg daily was given to hyperthyroidism patients, and high-dose intravenous methylprednisolone was given to ophthalmopathy patients. Prospective prediction of ophthalmopathy was tested in an independent validation cohort of 18 to 20 hyperthyroidism patients and 15 to 17 patients who later progressed to ophthalmopathy. TCR Vbeta CDR3 sequencing of 130 to 150 peripheral blood samples (roughly 41 ophthalmopathy, 75 hyperthyroidism and roughly 17 progressor patients) is reported in the paper. The 85 to 100 discovery patients were randomly split 7:3 into training and test sets. The study also compared thyroid tissue and blood T-cell repertoires from roughly 6 Graves' hyperthyroidism patients. A discovery cohort of about a hundred patients, roughly 45 with Graves' ophthalmopathy and about 58 with stable Graves' hyperthyroidism, was used to find distinguishing TCR V-J signatures.

Graves' hyperthyroidism was defined as stable when no progression to ophthalmopathy occurred over 18 months of follow-up. Hyperthyroidism patients were aged 18 to 65 years and newly diagnosed, with disease duration of less than 2 months. Patients with uncontrolled infections, other autoimmune diseases, pregnancy or lactation were excluded. Diagnoses were based on clinical symptoms, serum thyroxine and TRAb, thyroid ultrasound and orbital computed tomography. PBMCs were isolated from 8 to 10 ml of fresh peripheral blood by Ficoll-Paque density gradient centrifugation. Trizol reagent was used to extract total RNA, and RNA quality was then checked on an Agilent 2100 Bioanalyzer. The full study reports these points: In validation, progression to ophthalmopathy was predicted by the model with approximately 67% sensitivity and 72.22% specificity, a median of approximately 7.1 months before onset. Most expanded thyroid clonotypes (frequency above 0.001) were also detected in blood, suggesting blood repertoires may reflect thyroid immune responses. A model built on a 13 V-J signature distinguished ophthalmopathy from stable hyperthyroidism, reaching about 89% sensitivity and about 81% specificity in cross-validation and 80%/75% in testing. Sample size was not statistically predetermined, and investigators were not blinded to group allocation.

Amplification of TCR beta CDR3 regions was carried out from RNA transcripts. For the first round of RT-PCR on the TCR CDR3, the HTBI primer set was used together with the Qiagen OneStep RT-PCR kit. The libraries were constructed in a second round of multiplex PCR and then size-selected and purified. Paired-end sequencing of the libraries was performed with 100 bp reads on an Illumina HiSeq2000. As for how the authors treated the data: SOAPnuke was used to process the raw data, removing reads that contained adapters or uncalled bases, had a mean Phred below 15, or lacked an exact match to the constant primer or identifier. High-quality paired reads were merged using COPE v1.2.5, and each unique nucleotide sequence was defined as a clonotype. Clonotypes were aligned to IMGT TRBV, TRBD and TRBJ reference segments using MiTCR v1.1. Analysis was restricted to V-J combinations with a frequency above 0.0001, which covered approximately 99% of repertoires. The TCS score was defined as the ratio of F50 (clonal expansion) to E x V (chaos), calculated using BLOSUM62-based TCRdist between CDR3 peptides within each V-J. Welch's t-statistics and random forest reduced 500 to 650 V-J features to 10 to 15, which were used in a naive Bayes classifier (R e1071). TCRdb ran its own pipeline on the public reads, namely fastp trimming at Q25 and MiXCR clone calling, and kept in-frame beta chains. CDR3 protein duplicates are merged, each entry listing the most common genes and DNA. The V and J calls reflect TCRdb's pipeline rather than the authors' work. For this sample there are about 500,000 distinct CDR3 sequences; approximately 15% appear just once. The top ten hold around 18% of the sample.

This sequence was found in a woman between 18 and 30 years old with Graves' hyperthyroidism. The sequenced sample was blood.

The base sequence is TGTGCCAGCAGTTGTAGCGGGAGGGCCTGTAATGGCATTCAGTACTTC. Its protein is CASSCSGRACNGIQYF. The chain uses TRBV12-3 or TRBV12-4 and TRBJ2-4; TRBD2 lines up with 11 middle nucleotides. Relative to germline, V is missing 4 bases and J is missing 9 bases, with 11 bases of the junction outside any gene match. The CDR3 covers 16 residues, taking in both the cysteine and the phenylalanine. The CDR3 DNA has 48 bases and is translated from base 1.